This T cell receptor beta chain was identified in a study of beta chain features in type 1 diabetes. This clone was seen only a few times. Antigen specificity is unknown. It is unclear where the CDR3 begins or ends on the DNA, so no DNA is shown, and the CDR3 is as TCRdb lists it. Points from the study as a whole: The study found that naive, central memory and Treg TCRB repertoires appeared more similar in patients than in healthy donors. Equally in patients and controls, shorter templates might have been favored by PCR.

12 amino acids form the CDR3, both terminal residues included. Germline CDR1 SNHLY, CDR2 FYNNEI. The authors sorted CD4+ naive, central memory, regulatory and stem cell-like memory cells via CD45RO/CCR7/CD25/CD127/CD95/CD27. Investigators reverse transcribed all isolated RNA, so they sequenced expressed TCRB transcripts. Naive, central memory and regulatory T cell samples produced a mean of about 3.5 million reads. Generated by immunoSEQ multiplex PCR, the TCRdb table keeps only in-frame clones and is missing some. The table includes approximately 150,000 clones, approximately 8.4% detected once. What was sequenced was central memory CD4+ T cells from blood. This chain uses TRBV2 with TRBJ2-7; the DNA was not compared with TRBD1, the D call given in the table. The TCR sequence derives from a woman between 18 and 29 years old in good health. The CDR3 is CASSVPPGEQYF.